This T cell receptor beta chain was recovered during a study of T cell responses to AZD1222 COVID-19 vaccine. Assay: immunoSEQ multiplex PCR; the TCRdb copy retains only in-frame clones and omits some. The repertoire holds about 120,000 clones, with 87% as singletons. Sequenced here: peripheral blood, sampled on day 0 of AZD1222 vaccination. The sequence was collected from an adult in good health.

CDR3 in amino acids: CASSLDGTYSTDTQYF. For the CDR3, the DNA is TGCGCCAGCAGCTTGGACGGAACCTATAGCACAGATACGCAGTATTTT. The rearrangement uses TRBV5-1 and TRBJ2-3, with unresolved D. V was shortened by 0 bases and J by 0 bases, with 11 bases between the two germline ends. The CDR3 is made up of 16 amino acids. Germline V gene sequence: CDR1 SGHRS, CDR2 YFSETQ.